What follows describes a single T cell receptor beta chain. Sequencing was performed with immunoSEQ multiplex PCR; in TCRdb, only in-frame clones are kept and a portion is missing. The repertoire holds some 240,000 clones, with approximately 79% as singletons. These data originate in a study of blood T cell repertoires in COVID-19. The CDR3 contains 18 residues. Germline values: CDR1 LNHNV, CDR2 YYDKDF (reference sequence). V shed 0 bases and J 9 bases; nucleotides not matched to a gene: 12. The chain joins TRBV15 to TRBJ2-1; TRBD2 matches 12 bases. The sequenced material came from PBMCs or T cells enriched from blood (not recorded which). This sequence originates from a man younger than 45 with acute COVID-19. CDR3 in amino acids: CATSRDLAGGQIGSEQFF. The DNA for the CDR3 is TGTGCCACCAGCAGAGATCTAGCGGGGGGGCAGATCGGGAGTGAGCAGTTCTTC.